The entry that follows covers one T cell receptor beta chain sequence. Its antigen is as yet unknown. The sample is drawn from a study of T cell clonotyping in hematopoietic cell transplantation. Study-level findings and limits: Cells were unsorted, so CD4 and CD8 contributions were not separated. Pathologically expanded recipient clonotypes increased progressively from day 30 to day 180 as diversity fell.

Samples: about 28 days before transplant, then days 30, 100 and 180 after. V lost 4 bases to trimming and J lost 0 bases; unmatched junction nucleotides: 7. The CDR3 runs 15 residues. Sequencing used immunoSEQ multiplex PCR; TCRdb keeps in-frame clones, though not all of them. The sample includes 6,000 or so clones, about 86% of them seen just once. Material: peripheral blood mononuclear cells, obtained 100 days after allogeneic stem cell transplant. The sequence was obtained from a female patient in her forties or fifties who had an allogeneic stem cell transplant from a related donor, so the T cells may come from the graft donor. Some clones in this sample may be carry-over from other donors' samples. V usage is TRBV5-7 and J usage is TRBJ2-7; 7 bases agree with TRBD1. TRBV5-7 falls under the ORF class, with uncertain function. The CDR3 is CASSIGTDPSYEQYF. Written as DNA, the CDR3 is TGTGCCAGCAGCATCGGGACAGATCCCTCCTACGAGCAGTACTTC.